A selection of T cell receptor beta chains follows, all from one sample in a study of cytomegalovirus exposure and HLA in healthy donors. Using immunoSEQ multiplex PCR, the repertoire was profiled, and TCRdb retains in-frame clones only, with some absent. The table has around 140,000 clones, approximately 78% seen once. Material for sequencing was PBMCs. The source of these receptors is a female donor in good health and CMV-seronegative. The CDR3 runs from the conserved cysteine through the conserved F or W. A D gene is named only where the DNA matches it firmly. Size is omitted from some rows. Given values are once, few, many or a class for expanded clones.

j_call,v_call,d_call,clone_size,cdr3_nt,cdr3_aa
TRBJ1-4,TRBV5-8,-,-,TGTGCCAGCAGCTTGGCACGGACTCCCCAAAGGGAAAAACTGTTTTTT,CASSLARTPQREKLFF
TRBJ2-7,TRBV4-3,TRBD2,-,TGCGCCAGCAGCCAATTGGCGGGGGGATGGCAGTACTTC,CASSQLAGGWQYF
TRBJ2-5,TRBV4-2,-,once,TGTGCCAGCAGCCAAGTTACCGGGACTCAGACCCAGTACTTC,CASSQVTGTQTQYF
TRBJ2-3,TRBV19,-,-,TGTGCCAGTAGTACGAGCACAGATACGCAGTATTTT,CASSTSTDTQYF
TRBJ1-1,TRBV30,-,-,TGTGCCTGGAGTCGAGGGGGGGGGCGCTGGACTGAAGCTTTCTTT,CAWSRGGGRWTEAFF
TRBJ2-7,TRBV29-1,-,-,TGCAGCGTTTCACCAAGGAGCTCCTACGAGCAGTACTTC,CSVSPRSSYEQYF
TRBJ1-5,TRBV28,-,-,TGTGCCAGCAGTCGCAGCCGTCCCGGGGGGGCCCGCAATCAGCCCCAGCATTTT,CASSRSRPGGARNQPQHF
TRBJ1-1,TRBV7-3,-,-,TGTGCCAGCAGCCCCCAGGGTGGCACTGAAGCTTTCTTT,CASSPQGGTEAFF
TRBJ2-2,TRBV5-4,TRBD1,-,TGTGCCAGCAGCATGGGACAGGGGGCTTGGGCCGGGGAGCTGTTTTTT,CASSMGQGAWAGELFF
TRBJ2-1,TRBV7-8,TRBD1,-,TGTGCCAGCAGCCCCCGGGACAGGGCAAGCTACAATGAGCAGTTCTTC,CASSPRDRASYNEQFF
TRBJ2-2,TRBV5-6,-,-,TGTGCCAGCACCACATTCCATACCGGGGAGCTGTTTTTT,CASTTFHTGELFF
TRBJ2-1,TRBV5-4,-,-,TGTGCCAGCAGTTCTTTAAGGGGGGGCCTCAATGAGCAGTTCTTC,CASSSLRGGLNEQFF
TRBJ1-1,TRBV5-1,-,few,TGCGCCAGCTACCCATCGAACTTCAACACTGAAGCTTTCTTT,CASYPSNFNTEAFF
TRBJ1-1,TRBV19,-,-,TGTGCCAGTAGTATAGCAGGGGTAGGAACTGAAGCTTTCTTT,CASSIAGVGTEAFF
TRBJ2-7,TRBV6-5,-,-,TGTGCCAGCAGATCGCCTATTGCCTACGAGCAGTACTTC,CASRSPIAYEQYF
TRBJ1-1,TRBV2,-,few,TGTGCCAGCAAGGATGACGGGTCTGAAGCTTTCTTT,CASKDDGSEAFF
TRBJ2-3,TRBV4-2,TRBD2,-,TGTGCCAGCAGCCAAGATCCAGCATTAGCGGGGGGTGTTATAGCAAGGGGCACAGATACGCAGTATTTT,CASSQDPALAGGVIARGTDTQYF
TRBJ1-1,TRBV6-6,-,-,TGTGCCAGCAGTTATAACAGGGCCCGTATGAACACTGAAGCTTTCTTT,CASSYNRARMNTEAFF
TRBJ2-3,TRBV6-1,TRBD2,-,TGTGCCAGCAGTGAAACCAGCGGGAGGTACACAGATACGCAGTATTTT,CASSETSGRYTDTQYF
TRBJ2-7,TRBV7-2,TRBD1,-,TGTGCCAGCAGCTTAGTTCCGGACAGGGGCTACGAGCAGTACTTC,CASSLVPDRGYEQYF
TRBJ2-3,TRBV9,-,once,TGTGCCAGCAGCGTGAGTCTATTGGGAGGAGATACGCAGTATTTT,CASSVSLLGGDTQYF
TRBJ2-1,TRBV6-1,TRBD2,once,TGTGCCAGCAGTGAGCGACTAGCGGGAGGATCGGGAACCTACAATGAGCAGTTCTTC,CASSERLAGGSGTYNEQFF
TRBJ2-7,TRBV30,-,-,TGTGCCTGGAGTGTACTAGTCAGCTCCTACGAGCAGTACTTC,CAWSVLVSSYEQYF
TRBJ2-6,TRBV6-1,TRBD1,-,TGTGCCAGCAGTGAATGGGACAGAGTGGCTGGGGCCAACGTCCTGACTTTC,CASSEWDRVAGANVLTF
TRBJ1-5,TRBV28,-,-,TGTGCCAGCAGTTTTGGGCAGATGGAGCCCCAGCATTTT,CASSFGQMEPQHF
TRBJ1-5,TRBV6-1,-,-,TGTGCCAGCAGGGGAGGGTGGAGTCAGCCCCAGCATTTT,CASRGGWSQPQHF